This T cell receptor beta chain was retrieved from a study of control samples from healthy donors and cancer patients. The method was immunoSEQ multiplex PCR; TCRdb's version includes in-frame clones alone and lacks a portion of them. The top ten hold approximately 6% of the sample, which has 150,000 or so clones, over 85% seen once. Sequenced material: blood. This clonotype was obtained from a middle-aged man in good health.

The chain's CDR3 is CDHWVGGPDNEQFF. In nucleotides, the CDR3 is TGTGACCACTGGGTGGGGGGACCTGACAATGAGCAGTTCTTC. This chain links TRBV5-4 with TRBJ2-1; possible D gene TRBD2, 6 bases. The CDR3 is 14 residues long. The V gene's germline CDR1 is SGHNT and CDR2 YYREEE (reference sequence).